This record looks at one TCR beta chain sequence and its context. The sample belongs to a study of cytomegalovirus exposure and HLA in healthy donors. PCR involved 60 Vbeta and 13 Jbeta primers. Only in-frame clones appear in the TCRdb table, and some are missing; sequencing was by immunoSEQ multiplex PCR. This sample has more than 140,000 clones, with 55% to 70% found just once. The germline V gene has CDR1 MNHEY and CDR2 SMNVEV (reference sequence). With 3 bases removed from V and 5 bases from J, the gap between germline ends came to 13 bases. This CDR3 is 14 amino acids long. The TCR was taken from a young woman in good health and CMV-seropositive. The source material was PBMCs. The rearrangement joins TRBV27 to TRBJ2-5; D call uncertain. CDR3 DNA sequence: TGTGCCAGCAGTTTGACGGGTAGTGGGGAGACCCAGTACTTC. Translated, it gives CASSLTGSGETQYF.